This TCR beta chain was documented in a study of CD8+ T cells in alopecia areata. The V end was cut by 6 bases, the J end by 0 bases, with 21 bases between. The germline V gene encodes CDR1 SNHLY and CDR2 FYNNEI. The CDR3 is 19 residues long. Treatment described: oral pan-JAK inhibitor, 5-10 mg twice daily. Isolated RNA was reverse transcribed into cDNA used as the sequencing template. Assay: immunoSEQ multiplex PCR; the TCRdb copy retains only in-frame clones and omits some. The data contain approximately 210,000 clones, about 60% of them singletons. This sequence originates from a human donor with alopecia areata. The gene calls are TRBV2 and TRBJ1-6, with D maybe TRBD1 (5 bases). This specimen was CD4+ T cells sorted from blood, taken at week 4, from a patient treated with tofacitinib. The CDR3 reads CASSKSRGFASSYNSPLHF. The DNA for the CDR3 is TGTGCCAGCAGCAAAAGTAGGGGCTTCGCAAGCTCCTATAATTCACCCCTCCACTTT.